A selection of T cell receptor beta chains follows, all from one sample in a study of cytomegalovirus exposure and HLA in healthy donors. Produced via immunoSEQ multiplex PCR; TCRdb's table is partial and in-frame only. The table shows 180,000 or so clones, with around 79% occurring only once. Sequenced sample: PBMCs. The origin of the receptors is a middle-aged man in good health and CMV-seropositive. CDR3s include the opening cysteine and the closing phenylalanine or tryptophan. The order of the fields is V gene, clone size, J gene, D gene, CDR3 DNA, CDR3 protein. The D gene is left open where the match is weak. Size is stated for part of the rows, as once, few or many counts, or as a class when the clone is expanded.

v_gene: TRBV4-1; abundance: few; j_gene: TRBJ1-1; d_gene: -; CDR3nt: TGCGCCAGCAGCCAAGGCATATTCACCAGGGGGAACACTGAAGCTTTCTTT; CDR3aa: CASSQGIFTRGNTEAFF
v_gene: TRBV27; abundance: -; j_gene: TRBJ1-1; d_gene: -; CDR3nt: TGTGCCAGCAGTTCTGGTGGCCCCTCGACTGAAGCTTTCTTT; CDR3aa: CASSSGGPSTEAFF
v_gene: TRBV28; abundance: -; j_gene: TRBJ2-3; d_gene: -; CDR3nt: TGTGCCAGCAGGTTCGGGAGCGGCACAGATACGCAGTATTTT; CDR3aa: CASRFGSGTDTQYF
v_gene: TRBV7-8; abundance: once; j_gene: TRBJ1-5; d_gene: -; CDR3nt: TGTGCCAGCAGCTTAGACTTCCATAGCAATCAGCCCCAGCATTTT; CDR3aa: CASSLDFHSNQPQHF
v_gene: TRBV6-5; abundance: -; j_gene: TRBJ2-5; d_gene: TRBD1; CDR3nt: TGTGCCAGCAGGAGACAGGGCCGGGAGACCCAGTACTTC; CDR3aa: CASRRQGRETQYF
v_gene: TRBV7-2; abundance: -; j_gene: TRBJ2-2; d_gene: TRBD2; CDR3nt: TGTGCCAGCAGCCAGCGGGGGTACGACACCGGGGAGCTGTTTTTT; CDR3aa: CASSQRGYDTGELFF
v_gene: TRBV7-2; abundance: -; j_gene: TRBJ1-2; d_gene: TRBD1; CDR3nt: TGTGCCAGCAGCTTAGTTCGTCAGGGGGCGTTTAATGGCTACACCTTC; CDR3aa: CASSLVRQGAFNGYTF
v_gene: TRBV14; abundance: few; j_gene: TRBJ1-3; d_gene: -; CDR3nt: TGTGCCAGCAGCTCTATACAGGGAGCGTTACACACCATATATTTT; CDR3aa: CASSSIQGALHTIYF
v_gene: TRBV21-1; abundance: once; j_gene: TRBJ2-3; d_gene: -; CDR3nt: TGTGCCAGCAGCAAAGGTCTAGCGGGCGTATTCACAGATACGCAGTATTTT; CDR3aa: CASSKGLAGVFTDTQYF
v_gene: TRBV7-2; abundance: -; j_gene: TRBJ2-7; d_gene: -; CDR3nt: TGTGCCAGCAGCTTAAGGGACACATTATACGAGCAGTACTTC; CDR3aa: CASSLRDTLYEQYF
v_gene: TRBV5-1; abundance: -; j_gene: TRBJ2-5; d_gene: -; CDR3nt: TGCGCCAGCAGCTTGGAGGACTTCAAGACCCAGTACTTC; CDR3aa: CASSLEDFKTQYF